This entry is about one T cell receptor (beta chain). As yet, its antigen is unknown. The data were taken from a study of blood T cells in healthy people across ages. Study findings and constraints: Comparison with aged donors showed that long-lived donors had more naive CD4+ cells and higher diversity.

This CDR3 has 16 amino acids. Trimming took 3 bases from V and 0 from J, leaving 12 bases between them. Isolated PBMCs totaled at least 7 million in each sample. Alongside a J-beta primer mix, a sample-barcoded 5' primer served in a second PCR lasting about 6 to 12 cycles. Researchers report that each sample yielded at least 2.5 million CDR3-containing paired-end reads. TCRdb processed the 5' RACE reads anew with MiXCR; each CDR3 protein has one entry. The table lists approximately 1.5 million distinct CDR3 sequences, roughly 43% of them singletons. V and J are TRBV12-3 or TRBV12-4 and TRBJ2-4; D uncertain. Sequenced input: blood. The sequence came from a woman under 30 in good health. Written as DNA, the CDR3 is TGTGCCAGCAGTTTTACAGCTACCGTAGCCAAAAACATTCAGTACTTC. It translates to CASSFTATVAKNIQYF.